The next 23 T cell receptor beta chains were all read from a single sample in a study of blood T cell repertoires in COVID-19. Data came from immunoSEQ multiplex PCR; TCRdb stores just in-frame clones and leaves some out. The table records around 500,000 clones, 75% to 90% of them present only once. Specimen: PBMCs or T cells enriched from blood (not recorded which). These receptors all stem from a woman between 55 and 75 years old who had recovered from COVID-19.

The gene calls are TRBV2 and TRBJ1-4; 9 nucleotides agree with TRBD1. Germline V lookup: CDR1 SNHLY, CDR2 FYNNEI. The CDR3 extends over 14 amino acids. The V segment lost 6 bases and the J segment 11 bases; nucleotides outside the gene matches: 10. The CDR3 DNA sequence: TGTGCCAGCAGAGCCGGGACAGGGAATTGGAAACTGTTTTTT. Translating gives CASRAGTGNWKLFF.

The rearrangement links TRBV5-1 to TRBJ1-6; no firm D call. V was cut by 2 bases and J by 9 bases, with 18 bases left in between. This CDR3 contains 16 residues. Per germline, CDR1 SGHRS and CDR2 YFSETQ. DNA for the CDR3: TGCGCCAGCAGCTTTACTAGGCCGGATGTCGGTTCACCCCTCCACTTT. Its translation is CASSFTRPDVGSPLHF.

This sequence joins TRBV4-1 and TRBJ1-5; D perhaps matches TRBD1 (5 bases). Germline V gives CDR1 MGHRA, CDR2 YSYEKL. Trimming took 3 bases from V and 6 from J, leaving 18 bases between them. The CDR3 has 16 residues. The CDR3 loop reads CASSQGLGARGQPQHF. The CDR3 bases are TGCGCCAGCAGCCAGGGGCTAGGGGCGCGGGGTCAGCCCCAGCATTTT.

V gene TRBV13 combines with J gene TRBJ1-2; TRBD1 matches 9 bases. Germline-derived CDR1 and CDR2 are PRHDT and FYEKMQ (reference sequence). With V trimmed by 7 bases and J by 7 bases, 10 bases remained unmatched. CDR3 size: 14 residues. CDR3 DNA sequence: TGTGCCAGCAAAATATACCGGGACAGGGTTGGCTACACCTTC. Encoded protein: CASKIYRDRVGYTF.

This clone showed up just once. DNA for the CDR3: TGTGCCAGCAGCCTCCCAGGACAGGGTGTCACCGGGGAGCTGTTTTTT. Amino acid sequence: CASSLPGQGVTGELFF. The V and J genes are TRBV14 and TRBJ2-2; 8 positions agree with TRBD1. The length of the CDR3 is 16 residues. Germline CDR1 reads SGHDN; CDR2 reads FVKESK. With V trimmed by 4 bases and J by 4 bases, 8 bases remained unmatched.

J is TRBJ2-1 and V is TRBV7-9, with a weak D call TRBD2 (6 bases). V was pared by 5 bases and J by 9 bases, with 17 bases between. The CDR3 contains 14 residues. Germline lookup yields CDR1 SEHNR and CDR2 FQNEAQ (reference sequence). The CDR3 sequence: CASSPVVGGSEQFF. CDR3 DNA: TGTGCCAGCAGCCCCGTTGTCGGGGGTAGTGAGCAGTTCTTC.

V gene TRBV5-1 combines with J gene TRBJ2-4; D is unresolved. Germline lookup yields CDR1 SGHRS and CDR2 YFSETQ. With 5 bases removed from V and 1 base from J, the gap between germline ends came to 4 bases. This CDR3 has 12 residues. As DNA, the CDR3 is TGCGCCAGCAGGGGCGCCAAAAACATTCAGTACTTC. This codes for CASRGAKNIQYF.

The count of this clone is one. This chain joins TRBV3-1 (or the pseudogene TRBV3-2) and TRBJ1-2, with a possible D match to TRBD1 (5 bases). V dropped 1 base and J dropped 4 bases, with 16 bases sitting between them. The CDR3 has 16 residues. The germline V gene has CDR1 LGHDT and CDR2 YNNKEL (reference sequence). CDR3 DNA: TGTGCCAGCAGCCAAGCCACCGGGGGAGTGTCCTATGGCTACACCTTC. It specifies CASSQATGGVSYGYTF.

The chain is built from TRBV24-1 and TRBJ2-2, with 7 bases identical to TRBD1. The CDR3 extends over 15 amino acids. Per the germline V gene, CDR1 is KGHDR and CDR2 is SFDVKD. The J segment lost 4 bases and the V segment lost 4 bases, leaving 5 bases of the junction unmatched. CDR3 sequence (DNA): TGTGCCACCAGTGACGCCGGGACAGCCACCGGGGAGCTGTTTTTT. Its protein product is CATSDAGTATGELFF.

Concerning this clone: The same CDR3 also results from other DNA sequences found in this sample. This chain uses TRBV19 with TRBJ1-5, with D unclear. The CDR3 is 14 amino acids. CDR1 LNHDA and CDR2 SQIVND come from the germline V gene (reference sequence). Trimming removed 3 bases from V and 6 bases from J, with 12 bases in between. The CDR3 DNA sequence: TGTGCCAGTAGTATTGAATCTCGGGGTCAGCCCCAGCATTTT. This translates into CASSIESRGQPQHF.

This clone was counted between two and nine times. CDR3 protein: CASSLAAGDMISGNTIYF. The CDR3 DNA reads as TGTGCCAGCAGCTTAGCCGCGGGGGACATGATCTCTGGAAACACCATATATTTT. V is TRBV7-8 and J is TRBJ1-3; TRBD1 is a possible D gene (6 bases). The CDR3 sequence is 18 residues long. V was shortened by 0 bases and J by 0 bases, with 15 bases between the two germline ends. Germline V gene sequence: CDR1 SGHVS, CDR2 FQNEAQ.

The chain combines TRBV5-4 with TRBJ1-6; tentatively, D is TRBD1 (5 bases). V lost 3 bases and J lost 7, with 17 bases in between. The CDR3 is 16 amino acids. Germline V gene lookup returns CDR1 SGHNT and CDR2 YYREEE (reference sequence). The CDR3 DNA reads as TGTGCCAGCAGCTCCGGGGGGGGGACCCCCAATTCACCCCTCCACTTT. This encodes CASSSGGGTPNSPLHF.

The chain employs TRBV27 and TRBJ1-5, with unresolved D. CDR1 MNHEY and CDR2 SMNVEV come from the germline V gene (reference sequence). The ends were cut back, 3 bases at V and 3 bases at J, with 9 bases in the middle. The CDR3 is 14 residues long. Written as DNA, the CDR3 is TGTGCCAGCAGTTTGAGGGCAGTCAATCAGCCCCAGCATTTT. It yields the protein CASSLRAVNQPQHF.

The chain carries TRBV5-4 and TRBJ1-1, with 7 bases that match TRBD1. V was pared by 4 bases and J by 2 bases, with 5 bases of the junction left unmatched. This CDR3 is built from 14 residues. Looked up from germline, CDR1 is SGHNT and CDR2 is YYREEE (reference sequence). The CDR3 sequence: CASSRQGVNTEAFF. The CDR3 region has the DNA TGTGCCAGCAGCAGACAGGGAGTAAACACTGAAGCTTTCTTT.

The rearrangement joins TRBV4-1 to TRBJ1-2, with D perhaps matching TRBD1 (5 bases). The germline V and J ends were trimmed by 1 base and 3 bases, with 9 bases remaining between them. Germline CDR1 MGHRA, CDR2 YSYEKL. CDR3 length equals 14 residues. This CDR3 is CASSQVQGDYGYTF. CDR3 coding DNA: TGCGCCAGCAGCCAAGTCCAGGGCGACTATGGCTACACCTTC.

The rearrangement uses TRBV4-1 and TRBJ1-6; D not certain. Germline V gene data show CDR1 as MGHRA and CDR2 as YSYEKL. This CDR3 has 12 amino acids. The V and J ends lost 5 bases and 7 bases respectively, with 6 bases between them. CDR3 DNA sequence: TGCGCCAGCAGCGAGGTAAATTCACCCCTCCACTTT. This encodes CASSEVNSPLHF.

The rearrangement joins TRBV11-2 to TRBJ1-5; the match to TRBD1 covers 7 bases. In germline, CDR1 is SGHAT, CDR2 FQNNGV. This CDR3 region has 15 residues. V lost 0 bases and J lost 2; bases outside the gene matches: 1. In DNA form, the CDR3 reads TGTGCCAGCAGCTTAGATGGACAGGGCAATCAGCCCCAGCATTTT. It yields the protein CASSLDGQGNQPQHF.

This rearrangement joins TRBV2 to TRBJ2-5; possible D gene TRBD1, 6 bases. CDR1 is SNHLY and CDR2 is FYNNEI in the germline V gene. This CDR3 has 14 residues. Trimming took 2 bases from V and 3 from J, leaving 10 bases between them. The CDR3 loop reads CASSELAGEETQYF. The DNA for the CDR3 is TGTGCCAGCAGTGAATTAGCAGGGGAAGAGACCCAGTACTTC.

Only a few counts were recorded for this clone. The chain has TRBV28 and TRBJ2-3, with D possibly TRBD2 on 5 matching bases. CDR3 length equals 15 residues. The V end lost 5 bases, the J end lost 6 bases, and 18 bases lay between the germline ends. CDR1 and CDR2 from the germline V gene are MDHEN and SYDVKM. CDR3 loop: CASSDPGVSGDTQYF. Written as DNA, the CDR3 is TGTGCCAGCAGTGATCCCGGGGTTTCCGGCGATACGCAGTATTTT.

This clone was seen only once. J is TRBJ2-1 and V is TRBV9; 11 bases agree with TRBD2. From germline, CDR1 is SGDLS and CDR2 YYNGEE. The CDR3 consists of 14 residues. J lost 9 bases, V lost 1 base, and 3 bases had no gene match. In DNA form, the CDR3 reads TGTGCCAGCAGCGTAATAGCGGGGGGGCCTGAGCAGTTCTTC. It yields the protein CASSVIAGGPEQFF.

This clone was recorded a few times. This rearrangement joins TRBV2 to TRBJ1-1, with no clear D. Germline assignment: CDR1 SNHLY and CDR2 FYNNEI. CDR3 length: 13 residues. Trimming took off 7 bases at V and 0 bases at J, with 9 bases between the two ends. CDR3 DNA: TGTGCCAGCAAGGAGGATATGAACACTGAAGCTTTCTTT. Its protein product is CASKEDMNTEAFF.

The chain employs TRBV15 and TRBJ2-3; D ambiguous. The CDR3 has 15 residues. Looked up from germline, CDR1 is LNHNV and CDR2 is YYDKDF (reference sequence). The V end lost 3 bases, the J end lost 2 bases, and 12 bases lay between the germline ends. The CDR3 region is CATSSQEETTDTQYF. As DNA, the CDR3 is TGTGCCACCAGCAGTCAGGAAGAGACCACAGATACGCAGTATTTT.

CDR3 loop: CASSKAPVSGTGRYNEQFF. Here the CDR3 DNA reads TGTGCCAGCAGCAAAGCGCCCGTATCCGGGACAGGGCGTTACAATGAGCAGTTCTTC. The chain joins TRBV21-1 to TRBJ2-1; the table's D call TRBD1 went unverified against the DNA. TRBV21-1 is labeled a pseudogene. This CDR3 has 19 amino acids.